This T cell receptor (beta chain) was captured in a study of blood T cell repertoires in COVID-19 (dated by TCRdb to about 2020). Study-wide context: The collaborator samples originated in the United States, Italy and Spain and spanned the acute and convalescent phases of COVID-19. The material from the prospective study consisted of cDNA or gDNA derived from T cells, B-cell-depleted T cells, or PBMCs. The dataset comprised deeply sampled blood TCRbeta repertoires from subjects exposed to, actively infected with, or recovered from COVID-19. The repertoires were released in a freely available public database meant as a resource for research on the immune response to SARS-CoV-2. Samples were obtained from the ongoing ImmuneRACE study (first 160 participants) and from over a thousand subjects provided by 6 global collaborators. Sample metadata almost always included a de-identified subject ID, COVID-19 status, age in years and sex. HLA class I and class II types, where available, came from metadata supplied by the sample provider rather than from assay-based typing.

What the study reported, not specific to this receptor: Clinical and demographic metadata were provided uncurated, with the amount varying by source and participant.

Enrolling through a virtual design, the prospective study's participants ranged in age from about 18 to 89 years and lived across roughly 23 United States geographic areas. Cohort assignment in the prospective study relied on participant-reported clinical history from a screening survey and a study questionnaire. For ImmuneRACE Cohort 3, a participant was defined as recovered based on two consecutive negative NP/OP PCR tests, clearance by a healthcare professional, or resolution of symptoms. In the prospective study, whole blood, serum and a nasopharyngeal or oropharyngeal swab were collected from each participant by mobile phlebotomists. Additional blood draws and questionnaires over an approximately 2-month period could optionally be provided by prospective study participants. Before DNA extraction, blood samples from the prospective study were shipped at room temperature or frozen. There are 19 amino acids in the CDR3, from cysteine to phenylalanine inclusive. The CDR3 DNA has 57 bases and is translated from base 1. Compared with germline, V lacks 3 bases and J lacks 6 bases; bases without a gene match: 18. Taken from the germline V gene, the CDR1 and CDR2 loops are MDHEN and SYDVKM.

The immunoSEQ Assay, a bias-controlled multiplex PCR, was used to amplify TCRbeta CDR3 regions from genomic DNA. On the study's bioinformatics: The number of nucleated cells in each sample was estimated by amplification of reference gene primers within the assay. To quantify the absolute abundance of each unique TCRbeta CDR3 rearrangement, sequence reads were collapsed and filtered. Productive Simpson clonality was computed per sample as the square root of Simpson's diversity index over productive rearrangements. TCRdb's version of the immuneACCESS table is confined to in-frame rearrangements and falls short of the full clone set. An unresolved V gene accounts for under half of the shortfall where checked; the remainder is of unknown origin. That table furnishes V, J and clone size, whereas the DNA furnished D and trimming. The sample records about 330,000 clones, 92% of which are singletons. The top ten constitute around 18% of the sample.

As concerns this clone: Its antigen remains undetermined. No much larger clone is present one base from it, and per-base qualities are unavailable.

The sequenced sample consisted of PBMCs or T cells enriched from blood (not recorded which). The chain is assembled from TRBV28 and TRBJ2-7, and 12 bases in between align with TRBD1. This clonotype was obtained from a woman in her 30s who had recovered from COVID-19. The CDR3 here reads CASSFQSTNPGTGGSEQYF. The sequenced DNA is TGTGCCAGCAGTTTTCAGTCAACAAACCCCGGGACAGGGGGCTCCGAGCAGTACTTC.